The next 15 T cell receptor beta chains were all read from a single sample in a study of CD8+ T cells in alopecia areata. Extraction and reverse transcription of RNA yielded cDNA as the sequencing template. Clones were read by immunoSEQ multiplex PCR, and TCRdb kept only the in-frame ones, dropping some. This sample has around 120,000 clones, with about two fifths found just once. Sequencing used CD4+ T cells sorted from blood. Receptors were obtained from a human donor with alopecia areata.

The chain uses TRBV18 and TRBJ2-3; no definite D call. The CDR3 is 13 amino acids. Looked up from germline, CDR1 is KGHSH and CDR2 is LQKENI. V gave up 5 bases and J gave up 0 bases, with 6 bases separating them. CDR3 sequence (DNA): TGTGCCAGCTCATCGCACAGCACAGATACGCAGTATTTT. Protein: CASSSHSTDTQYF.

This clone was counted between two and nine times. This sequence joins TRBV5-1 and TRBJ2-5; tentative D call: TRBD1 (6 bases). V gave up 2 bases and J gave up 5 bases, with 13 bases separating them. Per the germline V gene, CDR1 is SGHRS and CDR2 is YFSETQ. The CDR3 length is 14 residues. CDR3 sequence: CASSLGPGDETQYF. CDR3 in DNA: TGCGCCAGCAGCTTAGGACCAGGGGATGAGACCCAGTACTTC.

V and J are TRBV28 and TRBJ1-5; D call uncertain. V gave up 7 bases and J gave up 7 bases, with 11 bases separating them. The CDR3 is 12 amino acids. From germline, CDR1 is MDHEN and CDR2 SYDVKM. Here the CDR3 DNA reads TGTGCCAGCAAAGTCCTGAGGCAGCCCCAGCATTTT. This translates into CASKVLRQPQHF.

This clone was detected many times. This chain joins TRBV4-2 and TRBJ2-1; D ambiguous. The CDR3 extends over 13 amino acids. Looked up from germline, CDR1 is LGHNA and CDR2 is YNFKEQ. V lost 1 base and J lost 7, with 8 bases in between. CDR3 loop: CASSQGVRNEQFF. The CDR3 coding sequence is TGTGCCAGCAGCCAAGGGGTCAGGAATGAGCAGTTCTTC.

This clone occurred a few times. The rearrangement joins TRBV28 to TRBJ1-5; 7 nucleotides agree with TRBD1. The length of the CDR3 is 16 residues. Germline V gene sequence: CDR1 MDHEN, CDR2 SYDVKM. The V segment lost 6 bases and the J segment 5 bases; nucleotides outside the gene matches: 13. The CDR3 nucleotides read TGTGCCAGCAGCCAGACCGTTGGACAGGCCCATCAGCCCCAGCATTTT. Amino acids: CASSQTVGQAHQPQHF.

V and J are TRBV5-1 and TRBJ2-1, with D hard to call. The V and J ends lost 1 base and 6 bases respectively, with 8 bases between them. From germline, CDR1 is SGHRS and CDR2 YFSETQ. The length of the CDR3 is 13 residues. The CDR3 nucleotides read TGCGCCAGCAGCTTGTTGTCGACCAATGAGCAGTTCTTC. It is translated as CASSLLSTNEQFF.

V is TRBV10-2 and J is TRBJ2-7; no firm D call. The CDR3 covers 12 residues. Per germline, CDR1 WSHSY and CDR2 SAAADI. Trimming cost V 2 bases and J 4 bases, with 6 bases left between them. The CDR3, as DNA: TGCGCCAGCAGTGAGGCCAAATACGAGCAGTACTTC. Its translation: CASSEAKYEQYF.

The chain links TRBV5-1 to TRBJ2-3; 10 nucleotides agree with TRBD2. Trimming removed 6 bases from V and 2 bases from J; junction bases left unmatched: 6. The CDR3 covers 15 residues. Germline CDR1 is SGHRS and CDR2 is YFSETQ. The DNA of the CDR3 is TGCGCCAGCAACGGAGCGGGGGGGACCACAGATACGCAGTATTTT. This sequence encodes CASNGAGGTTDTQYF.

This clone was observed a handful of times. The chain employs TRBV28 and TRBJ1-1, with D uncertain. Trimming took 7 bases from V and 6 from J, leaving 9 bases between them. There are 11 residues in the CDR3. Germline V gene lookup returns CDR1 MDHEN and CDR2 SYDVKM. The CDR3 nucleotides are TGTGCCAGCAAAATTCGATCTGAAGCTTTCTTT. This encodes CASKIRSEAFF.

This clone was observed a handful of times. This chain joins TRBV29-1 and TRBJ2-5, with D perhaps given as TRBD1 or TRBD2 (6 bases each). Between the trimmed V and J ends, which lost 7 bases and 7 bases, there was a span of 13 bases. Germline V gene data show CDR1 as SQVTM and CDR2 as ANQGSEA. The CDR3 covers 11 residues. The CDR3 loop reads CSAGAPGTQYF. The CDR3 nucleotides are TGCAGCGCGGGGGCCCCGGGGACCCAGTACTTC.

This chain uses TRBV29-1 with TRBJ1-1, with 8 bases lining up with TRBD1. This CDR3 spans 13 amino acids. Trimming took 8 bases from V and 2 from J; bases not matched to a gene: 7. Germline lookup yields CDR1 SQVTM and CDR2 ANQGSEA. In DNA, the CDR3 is TGCAGCACCGACAGGGGACTCAACACTGAAGCTTTCTTT. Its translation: CSTDRGLNTEAFF. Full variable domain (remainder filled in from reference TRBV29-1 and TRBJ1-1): SAVISQKPSRDICQRGTSLTIQCQVDSQVTMMFWYRQQPGQSLTLIATANQGSEATYESGFVIDKFPISRPNLTFSTLTVSNMSPEDSSIYLCSTDRGLNTEAFFGQGTRLTVV.

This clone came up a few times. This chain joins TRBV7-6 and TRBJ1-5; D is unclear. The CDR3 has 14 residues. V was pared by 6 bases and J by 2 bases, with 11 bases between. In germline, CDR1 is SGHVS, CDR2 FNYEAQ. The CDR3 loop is CASSRGGGNQPQHF. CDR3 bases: TGTGCCAGCAGTCGAGGAGGCGGCAATCAGCCCCAGCATTTT.

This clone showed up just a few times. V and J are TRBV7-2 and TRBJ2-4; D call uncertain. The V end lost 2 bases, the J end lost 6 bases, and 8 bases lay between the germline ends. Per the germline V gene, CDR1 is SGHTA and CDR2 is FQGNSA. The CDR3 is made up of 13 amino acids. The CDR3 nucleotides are TGTGCCAGCAGCTTAAGCCGCGGAAACATTCAGTACTTC. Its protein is CASSLSRGNIQYF.

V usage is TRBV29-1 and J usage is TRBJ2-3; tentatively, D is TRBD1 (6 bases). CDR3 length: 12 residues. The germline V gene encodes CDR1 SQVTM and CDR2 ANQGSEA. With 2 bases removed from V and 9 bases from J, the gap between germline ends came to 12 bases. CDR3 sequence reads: CSVEQGTFTQYF. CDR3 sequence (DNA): TGCAGCGTTGAACAGGGGACCTTCACGCAGTATTTT.

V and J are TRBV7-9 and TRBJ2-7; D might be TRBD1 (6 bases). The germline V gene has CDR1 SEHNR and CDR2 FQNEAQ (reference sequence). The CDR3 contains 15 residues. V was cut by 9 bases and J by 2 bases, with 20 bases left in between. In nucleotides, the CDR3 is TGTGCCAGTGGATCTCCGGGACACGGAACCTACGAGCAGTACTTC. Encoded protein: CASGSPGHGTYEQYF. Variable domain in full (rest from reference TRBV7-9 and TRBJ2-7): DTGVSQNPRHKITKRGQNVTFRCDPISEHNRLYWYRQTLGQGPEFLTYFQNEAQLEKSRLLSDRFSAERPKGSFSTLEIQRTEQGDSAMYLCASGSPGHGTYEQYFGPGTRLTVT.